This T cell receptor beta chain was sequenced in a study of T cells and copy number aberrations in small-cell lung cancer. Germline values: CDR1 GTSNPN, CDR2 SVGIG (reference sequence). The V end lost 0 bases, the J end lost 4 bases, and 10 bases lay between the germline ends. The CDR3 contains 13 residues. Clones were sequenced by immunoSEQ multiplex PCR, and TCRdb holds only the in-frame ones, with some missing. The table has 2,400 or so clones, 65% to 90% seen once. Regarding the study as a whole: A small sample size limited this study; results need validation.

No donor received preoperative chemotherapy or radiotherapy, or immunotherapy before or after surgery. Every patient either smoked or had heavy second-hand smoke exposure. Normal lung samples lay at least 2 cm from the tumor margin. Turning to this clone: Its antigen is unknown.

The sequence was collected from a man aged 40-50 years with small cell lung cancer. Material for sequencing was normal tissue next to the tumor. The chain recombines TRBV30 with TRBJ2-7; no definite D call. CDR3 nucleotides: TGTGCCTGGAGTGTAGAGCATCATTACGAGCAGTACTTC. This translates into CAWSVEHHYEQYF.